Presented here are 13 T cell receptor beta chains from one specimen sequenced in a study of T cell responses to AZD1222 COVID-19 vaccine. Sequencing was performed with immunoSEQ multiplex PCR; in TCRdb, only in-frame clones are kept and a portion is missing. The table includes approximately 190,000 clones, around 90% detected once. Sequencing was performed on peripheral blood, taken 28 days after the second dose of the MenACWY control vaccine. The receptors originated from an adult who received the MenACWY meningococcal vaccine as a control.

Only one count was recorded for this clone. This chain connects TRBV2 to TRBJ2-2, with D possibly matching TRBD1 (5 bases). The V gene's germline CDR1 is SNHLY and CDR2 FYNNEI. CDR3 length equals 14 residues. Trimming took 6 bases from V and 0 from J, leaving 8 bases between them. The CDR3 DNA is TGTGCCAGCAGGCTGGACACGAACACCGGGGAGCTGTTTTTT. This codes for CASRLDTNTGELFF.

V usage is TRBV19 and J usage is TRBJ2-6; no definite D call. CDR3 length: 14 amino acids. V was pared by 3 bases and J by 0 bases, with 3 bases between. CDR1 is LNHDA, CDR2 SQIVND, per germline (reference sequence). The chain's CDR3 is CASSMTSGANVLTF. In DNA, the CDR3 is TGTGCCAGTAGTATGACCTCTGGGGCCAACGTCCTGACTTTC.

The table lists this clone with a count of one. This chain connects TRBV6-2 or TRBV6-3 to TRBJ2-1; 8 positions match TRBD2. With V trimmed by 2 bases and J by 5 bases, 11 bases remained unmatched. The CDR3 consists of 17 residues. From germline, CDR1 is MNHEY and CDR2 SVGEGT. The CDR3 spells CASSYGLGGRTNNEQFF. The CDR3 region has the DNA TGTGCCAGCAGTTACGGGCTGGGCGGGAGGACCAACAATGAGCAGTTCTTC.

This sequence joins TRBV7-2 and TRBJ1-2; D gene unclear. The CDR3 runs to 13 residues. CDR1 and CDR2 from the germline V gene are SGHTA and FQGNSA. Trimming shortened V by 3 bases and J by 6 bases, and 11 bases separated the two germline ends. The CDR3 loop reads CASSFSGDHGYTF. The CDR3 nucleotides are TGTGCCAGCAGCTTTTCGGGAGATCATGGCTACACCTTC.

The rearrangement uses TRBV5-1 and TRBJ1-2; TRBD1 might be the D (5 bases). CDR3 length: 15 amino acids. Trimming took 0 bases from V and 4 from J, leaving 13 bases between them. Per germline, CDR1 SGHRS and CDR2 YFSETQ. CDR3 region: CASSLVVGQGYGYTF. CDR3 DNA sequence: TGCGCCAGCAGCTTGGTGGTGGGGCAGGGCTATGGCTACACCTTC.

The V call is TRBV19, the J call TRBJ1-5; weak D call: TRBD1 (5 bases). CDR3 size: 14 residues. Germline loops: CDR1 LNHDA, CDR2 SQIVND (reference sequence). V was shortened by 6 bases and J by 5 bases, with 14 bases between the two germline ends. As DNA, the CDR3 is TGTGCCAGTAGGACGGGGCGGGGAGATCAGCCCCAGCATTTT. Amino acids: CASRTGRGDQPQHF.

The chain couples TRBV7-2 to TRBJ2-1, with 15 bases fitting TRBD2. With 3 bases clipped from V and 2 bases from J, the junction kept 8 bases outside the gene matches. The CDR3 is made up of 19 amino acids. Germline-derived CDR1 and CDR2 are SGHTA and FQGNSA. CDR3 amino acids: CASSFGTSGRIRAYNEQFF. The CDR3 DNA reads as TGTGCCAGCAGCTTCGGGACTAGCGGGAGGATCCGGGCCTACAATGAGCAGTTCTTC.

The chain has TRBV4-2 and TRBJ2-1; perhaps TRBD2 as D (5 bases). V lost 0 bases to trimming and J lost 1 base, with 7 bases between them. The CDR3 covers 15 residues. Per germline, CDR1 LGHNA and CDR2 YNFKEQ. The CDR3 reads CASSQEGGSYNEQFF. The CDR3 DNA reads as TGTGCCAGCAGCCAAGAAGGCGGGTCCTACAATGAGCAGTTCTTC.

The chain employs TRBV7-2 and TRBJ2-7; D gene uncertain. The length of the CDR3 is 13 residues. CDR1 SGHTA and CDR2 FQGNSA come from the germline V gene. V dropped 8 bases and J dropped 2 bases, with 13 bases sitting between them. The DNA of the CDR3 is TGTGCCAGCGGACGGGCTTTAACCTACGAGCAGTACTTC. This translates into CASGRALTYEQYF.

This sequence joins TRBV10-3 and TRBJ1-2; D is unresolved. V gave up 6 bases and J gave up 2 bases, with 10 bases separating them. The length of the CDR3 is 13 residues. Germline CDR1 reads ENHRY; CDR2 reads SYGVKD. CDR3 loop: CAIRDARNYGYTF. Here the CDR3 DNA reads TGTGCCATCAGGGACGCCAGGAACTATGGCTACACCTTC.

J is TRBJ1-6 and V is TRBV28, with D possibly TRBD1 on 5 matching bases. V was shortened by 5 bases and J by 7 bases, with 15 bases between the two germline ends. The CDR3 sequence is 15 residues long. The germline gives CDR1 MDHEN, CDR2 SYDVKM. CDR3 in DNA: TGTGCCAGCAGTCCCAGCCGGGGGAGAAATTCACCCCTCCACTTT. This codes for CASSPSRGRNSPLHF.

The chain is built from TRBV29-1 and TRBJ2-1; 8 nucleotides agree with TRBD1. V trimming: 4 bases; J trimming: 7 bases; junction bases outside the gene matches: 3. In germline, CDR1 is SQVTM, CDR2 ANQGSEA. This CDR3 spans 12 amino acids. The CDR3 spells CSVGQGANEQFF. The CDR3 coding sequence is TGCAGCGTTGGGCAGGGGGCAAATGAGCAGTTCTTC.

The V and J genes are TRBV3-1 (or the pseudogene TRBV3-2) and TRBJ1-1; maybe TRBD1 (6 bases). V was clipped by 4 bases and J by 10 bases, with 16 bases between them. Germline V lookup: CDR1 LGHDT, CDR2 YNNKEL (reference sequence). CDR3 length: 13 residues. The CDR3 sequence: CASSPLQGSGAFF. In DNA form, the CDR3 reads TGTGCCAGCAGCCCTTTACAGGGTTCTGGAGCTTTCTTT.